The 2 T cell receptor beta chains reported below all come from one sample, sequenced in a study of cytomegalovirus exposure and HLA in healthy donors. PCR used 60 Vbeta primers and 13 Jbeta primers. This table comes from immunoSEQ multiplex PCR, and its TCRdb copy is limited to in-frame clones, with some not included. The sample includes under 90,000 clones, 60% to 80% seen only once; the top ten take 2.2%. Sequencing input: PBMCs. Source of these receptors: a man between 35 and 55 years old in good health and CMV-seronegative.

This chain uses TRBV7-8 with TRBJ2-1, with TRBD2 matching 8 bases. Germline V CDR1 and CDR2: SGHVS, FQNEAQ. The CDR3 is made up of 17 amino acids. J lost 0 bases, V lost 4 bases, and 8 bases had no gene match. The CDR3: CASSSFPGGSSYNEQFF. CDR3 bases: TGTGCCAGCAGCTCATTCCCGGGGGGGAGCTCCTACAATGAGCAGTTCTTC.

V is TRBV10-2 and J is TRBJ2-2; a weak D match, TRBD2 (5 bases). Deletions cut 6 bases from V and 7 bases from J, with 12 bases between. CDR3 length: 13 residues. Looked up from germline, CDR1 is WSHSY and CDR2 is SAAADI. CDR3 protein: CASRPEGSGELFF. The CDR3 bases are TGCGCCAGCAGACCTGAGGGAAGCGGGGAGCTGTTTTTT.